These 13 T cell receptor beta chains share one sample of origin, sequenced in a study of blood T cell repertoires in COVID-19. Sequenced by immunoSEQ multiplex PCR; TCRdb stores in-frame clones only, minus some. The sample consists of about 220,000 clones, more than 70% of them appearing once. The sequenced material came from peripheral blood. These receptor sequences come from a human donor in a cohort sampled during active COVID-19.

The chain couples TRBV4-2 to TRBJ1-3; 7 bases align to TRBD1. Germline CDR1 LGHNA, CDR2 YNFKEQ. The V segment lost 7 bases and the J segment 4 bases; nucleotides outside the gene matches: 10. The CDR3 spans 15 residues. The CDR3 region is CASNLVRGTGNTIYF. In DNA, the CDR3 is TGTGCCAGCAACCTCGTCAGGGGGACCGGAAACACCATATATTTT.

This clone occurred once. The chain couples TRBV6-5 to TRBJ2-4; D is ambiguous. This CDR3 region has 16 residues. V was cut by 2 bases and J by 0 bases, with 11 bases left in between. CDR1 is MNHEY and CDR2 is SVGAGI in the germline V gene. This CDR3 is CASSYGLTLAKNIQYF. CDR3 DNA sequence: TGTGCCAGCAGTTACGGCCTTACGCTAGCCAAAAACATTCAGTACTTC.

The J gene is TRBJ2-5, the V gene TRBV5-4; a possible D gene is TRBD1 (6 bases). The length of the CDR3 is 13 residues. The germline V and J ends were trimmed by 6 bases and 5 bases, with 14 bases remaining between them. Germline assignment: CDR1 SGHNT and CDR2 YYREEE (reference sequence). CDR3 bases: TGTGCCAGCAAGGCAGGGGCGCGGGAGACCCAGTACTTC. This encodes CASKAGARETQYF. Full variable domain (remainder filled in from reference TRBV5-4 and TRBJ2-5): ETGVTQSPTHLIKTRGQQVTLRCSSQSGHNTVSWYQQALGQGPQFIFQYYREEENGRGNFPPRFSGLQFPNYSSELNVNALELDDSALYLCASKAGARETQYFGPGTRLLVL.

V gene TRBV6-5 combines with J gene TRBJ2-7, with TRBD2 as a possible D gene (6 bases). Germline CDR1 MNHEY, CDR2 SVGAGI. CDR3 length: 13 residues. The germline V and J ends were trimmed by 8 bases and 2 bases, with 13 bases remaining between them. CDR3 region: CASRGTEPYEQYF. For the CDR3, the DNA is TGTGCCAGCCGGGGGACGGAACCCTACGAGCAGTACTTC.

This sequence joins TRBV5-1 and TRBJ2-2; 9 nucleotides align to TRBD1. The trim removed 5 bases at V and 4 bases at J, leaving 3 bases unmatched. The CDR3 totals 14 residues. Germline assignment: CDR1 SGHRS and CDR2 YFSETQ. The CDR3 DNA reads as TGCGCCAGCAGAAGGGACAGGGCCACCGGGGAGCTGTTTTTT. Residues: CASRRDRATGELFF. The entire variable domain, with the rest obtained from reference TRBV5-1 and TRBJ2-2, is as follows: KAGVTQTPRYLIKTRGQQVTLSCSPISGHRSVSWYQQTPGQGLQFLFEYFSETQRNKGNFPGRFSGRQFSNSRSEMNVSTLELGDSALYLCASRRDRATGELFFGEGSRLTVL.

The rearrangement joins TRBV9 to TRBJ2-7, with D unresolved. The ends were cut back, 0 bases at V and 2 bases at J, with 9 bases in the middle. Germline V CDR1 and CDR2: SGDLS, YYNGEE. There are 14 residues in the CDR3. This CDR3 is CASSVAPGPYEQYF. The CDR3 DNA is TGTGCCAGCAGCGTAGCCCCAGGCCCCTACGAGCAGTACTTC.

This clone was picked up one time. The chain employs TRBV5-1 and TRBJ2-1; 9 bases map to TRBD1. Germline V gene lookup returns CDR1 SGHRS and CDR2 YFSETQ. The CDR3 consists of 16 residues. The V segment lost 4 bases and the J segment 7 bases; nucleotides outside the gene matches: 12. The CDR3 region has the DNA TGCGCCAGCAGCCATCCGGAGGCCGGGACAGGGAATGAGCAGTTCTTC. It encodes CASSHPEAGTGNEQFF.

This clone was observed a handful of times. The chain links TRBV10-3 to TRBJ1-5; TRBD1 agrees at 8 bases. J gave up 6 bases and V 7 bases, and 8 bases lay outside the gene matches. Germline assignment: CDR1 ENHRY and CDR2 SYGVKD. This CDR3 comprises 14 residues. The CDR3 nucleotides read TGTGCCATCAAGGACAGGGCTGGGGGTCAGCCCCAGCATTTT. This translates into CAIKDRAGGQPQHF.

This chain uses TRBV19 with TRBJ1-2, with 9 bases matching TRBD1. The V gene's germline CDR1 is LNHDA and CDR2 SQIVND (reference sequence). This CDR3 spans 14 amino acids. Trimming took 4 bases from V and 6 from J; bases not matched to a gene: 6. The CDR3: CASSKDRGSDGYTF. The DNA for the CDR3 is TGTGCCAGTAGTAAAGACAGGGGGTCCGATGGCTACACCTTC.

CDR3 coding DNA: TGTGCCAGCAGCTACGGGGACTCGACCGGGGAGCTGTTTTTT. Translating gives CASSYGDSTGELFF. The rearrangement joins TRBV7-3 to TRBJ2-2, with D possibly matching TRBD2 (6 bases). V was shortened by 4 bases and J by 5 bases, with 11 bases between the two germline ends. CDR1 is SGHTA and CDR2 is FQGTGA in the germline V gene. CDR3 length: 14 residues.

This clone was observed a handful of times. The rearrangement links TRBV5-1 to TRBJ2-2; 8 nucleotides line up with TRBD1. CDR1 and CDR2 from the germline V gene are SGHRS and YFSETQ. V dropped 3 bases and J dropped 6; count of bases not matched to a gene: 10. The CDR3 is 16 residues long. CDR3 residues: CASSWPGSGGSGELFF. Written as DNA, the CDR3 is TGCGCCAGCAGCTGGCCGGGGTCAGGGGGCTCCGGGGAGCTGTTTTTT.

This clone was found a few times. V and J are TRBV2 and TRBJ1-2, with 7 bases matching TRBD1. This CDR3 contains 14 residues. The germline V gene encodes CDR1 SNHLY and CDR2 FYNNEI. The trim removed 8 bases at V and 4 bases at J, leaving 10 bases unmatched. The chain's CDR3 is CASLGNRGSYGYTF. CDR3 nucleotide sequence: TGTGCCAGCCTTGGGAACAGGGGTTCCTATGGCTACACCTTC.

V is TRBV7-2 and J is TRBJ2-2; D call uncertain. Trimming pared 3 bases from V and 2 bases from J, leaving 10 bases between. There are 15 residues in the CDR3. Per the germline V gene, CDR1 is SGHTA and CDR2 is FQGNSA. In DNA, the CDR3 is TGTGCCAGCAGCTTGCACTCCATAAACACCGGGGAGCTGTTTTTT. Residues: CASSLHSINTGELFF. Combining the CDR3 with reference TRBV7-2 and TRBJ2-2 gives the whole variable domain GAGVSQSPSNKVTEKGKDVELRCDPISGHTALYWYRQSLGQGLEFLIYFQGNSAPDKSGLPSDRFSAERTGGSVSTLTIQRTQQEDSAVYLCASSLHSINTGELFFGEGSRLTVL.